This TCR beta chain was retrieved from a study of T cells after yellow fever vaccination. Findings of the study overall: Most clones from primary vaccination resurfaced after the booster (approximately 97% CD4, about 91% CD8). Contamination by abundant bulk-population clonotypes could be present in FACS-sorted repertoires.

TCRdb processed the 5' RACE reads anew with MiXCR; each CDR3 protein has one entry. The sample carries under 500,000 distinct CDR3 sequences, approximately 19% recorded once. Per the germline V gene, CDR1 is SEHNR and CDR2 is FQNEAQ (reference sequence). Trimming shortened V by 7 bases and J by 9 bases, and 18 bases separated the two germline ends. This CDR3 comprises 14 residues. This clonotype was seen a few times. Its antigen is as yet unknown. V and J are TRBV7-9 and TRBJ2-2; tentative D call: TRBD1 (7 bases). This TCR derives from a man between 18 and 35 years old who received the YFV17D yellow fever vaccine. The starting material was PBMCs, obtained before the yellow fever booster vaccination. The CDR3 DNA sequence: TGTGCCAGCAACGATCAGGGGGGCCTATGGGAGCTGTTTTTT. It yields the protein CASNDQGGLWELFF.